What follows are 20 T cell receptor beta chains derived from one specimen sequenced in a study of T cell changes during pregnancy in multiple sclerosis. Method: immunoSEQ multiplex PCR; TCRdb's copy keeps in-frame clones and lacks some. The table lists tens of thousands of clones, over 75% of them singletons. The sequenced sample was CD8+ T cells from peripheral blood mononuclear cells, obtained before pregnancy. The receptors were sampled from a female donor with multiple sclerosis, enrolled in a pregnancy study.

The rearrangement links TRBV6-1 to TRBJ1-5; no firm D call. Germline V gene data show CDR1 as MNHNS and CDR2 as SASEGT. The V and J ends lost 7 bases and 6 bases respectively, with 19 bases between them. The CDR3 extends over 15 amino acids. This CDR3 is CASTGRSGWGQPQHF. The DNA for the CDR3 is TGTGCCAGCACAGGTCGGTCGGGATGGGGTCAGCCCCAGCATTTT.

The V and J genes are TRBV13 and TRBJ1-2; D might be TRBD1 (5 bases). Trimming removed 5 bases at V and 4 bases at J, with 17 bases between. Germline V CDR1 and CDR2: PRHDT, FYEKMQ (reference sequence). CDR3 length equals 15 residues. The CDR3 reads CASSLRGGRGYGYTF. The CDR3 nucleotides are TGTGCCAGCAGCCTTCGGGGAGGAAGGGGCTATGGCTACACCTTC.

This chain links TRBV5-6 with TRBJ2-1; D perhaps matches TRBD2 (5 bases). Trimming pared 5 bases from V and 8 bases from J, leaving 20 bases between. The CDR3 is 15 amino acids. Germline V lookup: CDR1 SGHDT, CDR2 YYEEEE. The CDR3 spells CASRAPSTDWDEQFF. The CDR3 DNA is TGTGCCAGCAGAGCCCCTAGCACTGATTGGGATGAGCAGTTCTTC.

The V gene is TRBV27, the J gene TRBJ1-2; D gene uncertain. V lost 0 bases to trimming and J lost 1 base, with 9 bases between them. The CDR3 is 15 residues long. In germline, CDR1 is MNHEY, CDR2 SMNVEV (reference sequence). The CDR3: CASSLSGVGNYGYTF. CDR3 nucleotides: TGTGCCAGCAGTTTATCCGGGGTGGGTAACTATGGCTACACCTTC.

V gene TRBV30 combines with J gene TRBJ1-5, with 8 bases aligning to TRBD1. The CDR3 covers 15 residues. Trimming took 1 base from V and 5 from J; bases not matched to a gene: 7. CDR1 is GTSNPN and CDR2 is SVGIG in the germline V gene (reference sequence). The CDR3 DNA reads as TGTGCCTGGAGTGGGCCCTCAGGGGGCGATCAGCCCCAGCATTTT. It specifies CAWSGPSGGDQPQHF.

The chain uses TRBV7-6 and TRBJ2-7, with unresolved D. The V end lost 1 base, the J end lost 3 bases, and 13 bases lay between the germline ends. Germline values: CDR1 SGHVS, CDR2 FNYEAQ. The CDR3 totals 15 residues. The CDR3: CASSLGLGFDYEQYF. In DNA form, the CDR3 reads TGTGCCAGCAGCTTAGGGCTGGGCTTCGACTACGAGCAGTACTTC.

J is TRBJ1-5 and V is TRBV27; the D gene is possibly TRBD1 (5 bases). This CDR3 comprises 13 residues. V was pared by 4 bases and J by 9 bases, with 13 bases between. The germline gives CDR1 MNHEY, CDR2 SMNVEV (reference sequence). The CDR3: CASSSAGIGPQHF. The CDR3 DNA is TGTGCCAGCAGTTCGGCAGGGATCGGGCCCCAGCATTTT.

This rearrangement joins TRBV5-1 to TRBJ2-2; unclear D gene. CDR1 is SGHRS, CDR2 YFSETQ, per germline. The CDR3 has 15 amino acids. V was trimmed by 0 bases and J by 7 bases, leaving 13 bases between them. The CDR3 region has the DNA TGCGCCAGCAGCTTGGCCCTGAGCTCGGGCGGGGAGCTGTTTTTT. This codes for CASSLALSSGGELFF. The full variable domain, with the rest looked up from reference TRBV5-1 and TRBJ2-2, is KAGVTQTPRYLIKTRGQQVTLSCSPISGHRSVSWYQQTPGQGLQFLFEYFSETQRNKGNFPGRFSGRQFSNSRSEMNVSTLELGDSALYLCASSLALSSGGELFFGEGSRLTVL.

As regards this clone: At one end the junction does not follow the germline gene, possibly because of a read error. This sequence joins TRBV7-7 and TRBJ2-2; 8 nucleotides agree with TRBD2. The CDR3 loop spans 16 amino acids. Germline V gene lookup returns CDR1 SSHAT and CDR2 FNYEAQ (reference sequence). CDR3 sequence: CASSSRGGRQVGELFF. CDR3 sequence (DNA): TGTGCTAGCAGCTCCCGGGGGGGCCGGCAGGTCGGGGAGCTGTTTTTT.

The chain recombines TRBV7-9 with TRBJ2-7; maybe TRBD2 (5 bases). V lost 2 bases and J 6 bases, leaving 8 bases between the germline ends. CDR1 is SEHNR and CDR2 is FQNEAQ in the germline V gene (reference sequence). The CDR3 length is 12 residues. The chain's CDR3 is CASSLSAGEQYF. CDR3 DNA: TGTGCCAGCAGCTTAAGCGCGGGCGAGCAGTACTTC.

The chain employs TRBV6-4 and TRBJ2-2; D call uncertain. V was shortened by 0 bases and J by 0 bases, with 5 bases between the two germline ends. Germline lookup yields CDR1 MRHNA and CDR2 SNTAGT. The CDR3 is 15 amino acids. This CDR3 reads CASSDSSTNTGELFF. CDR3 DNA: TGTGCCAGCAGTGACTCTAGTACGAACACCGGGGAGCTGTTTTTT.

The chain carries TRBV6-5 and TRBJ1-2; 9 nucleotides align to TRBD1. The CDR3 loop spans 14 amino acids. V shed 5 bases and J 4 bases; nucleotides not matched to a gene: 5. Germline assignment: CDR1 MNHEY and CDR2 SVGAGI. The CDR3 spells CASSPPGQGYGYTF. The CDR3 DNA sequence: TGTGCCAGCAGTCCCCCGGGACAGGGCTATGGCTACACCTTC.

The CDR3 here is CASSSGQVPYGYTF. CDR3 DNA: TGTGCCAGCAGCTCCGGACAGGTACCTTATGGCTACACCTTC. The chain joins TRBV5-6 to TRBJ1-2, with TRBD1 identical over 7 bases. The CDR3 length is 14 residues. From germline, CDR1 is SGHDT and CDR2 YYEEEE. J was trimmed by 5 bases and V by 3 bases; bases with no gene match: 7. The whole variable domain, remainder taken from reference TRBV5-6 and TRBJ1-2, is DAGVTQSPTHLIKTRGQQVTLRCSPKSGHDTVSWYQQALGQGPQFIFQYYEEEERQRGNFPDRFSGHQFPNYSSELNVNALLLGDSALYLCASSSGQVPYGYTFGSGTRLTVV.

The rearrangement uses TRBV5-5 and TRBJ2-3, with 8 bases aligning to TRBD2. The CDR3 consists of 15 residues. The germline V gene encodes CDR1 SGHKS and CDR2 YYEKEE (reference sequence). Trimming cost V 2 bases and J 1 base; bases outside gene matches: 3. CDR3 loop: CASSFKAGGTDTQYF. The CDR3 DNA reads as TGTGCCAGCAGCTTTAAAGCGGGGGGCACAGATACGCAGTATTTT.

The chain links TRBV29-1 to TRBJ1-4; 7 positions match TRBD1. This CDR3 comprises 12 residues. Germline V lookup: CDR1 SQVTM, CDR2 ANQGSEA. Trimming at V came to 3 bases and at J to 7 bases, leaving 2 bases not matched to a gene. This chain's CDR3 is CSVETGFEKLFF. The CDR3 coding sequence is TGCAGCGTTGAGACAGGGTTTGAAAAACTGTTTTTT.

The genes are TRBV7-2 and TRBJ1-6; a possible D gene is TRBD1 (5 bases). Germline V gives CDR1 SGHTA, CDR2 FQGNSA. CDR3 length: 17 amino acids. Deletions cut 7 bases from V and 8 bases from J, with 24 bases between. This CDR3 is CASNRPGVGKDDSPLHF. CDR3 bases: TGTGCCAGCAACCGACCGGGGGTGGGGAAAGATGATTCACCCCTCCACTTT.

The J gene is TRBJ2-6, the V gene TRBV4-1; possible D gene TRBD2, 5 bases. The CDR3 is made up of 16 amino acids. Trimming cost V 0 bases and J 2 bases, with 8 bases left between them. Germline V CDR1 and CDR2: MGHRA, YSYEKL. The CDR3 DNA follows: TGCGCCAGCAGCCAAGATTTCGGGACTGGGGCCAACGTCCTGACTTTC. The encoded protein is CASSQDFGTGANVLTF.

The CDR3 DNA is TGTGCCAGCAGGGCTCAAACAGGGGAAAACTATGGCTACACCTTC. Encoded protein: CASRAQTGENYGYTF. J is TRBJ1-2 and V is TRBV9; 7 bases match TRBD1. J was trimmed by 2 bases and V by 5 bases; bases with no gene match: 9. The CDR3 is 15 amino acids. Germline lookup yields CDR1 SGDLS and CDR2 YYNGEE.

The CDR3 DNA sequence: TGTGCCAGCAGCCGGACAGGGGGCTGGGACGAGCAGTACTTC. Protein sequence: CASSRTGGWDEQYF. V usage is TRBV7-6 and J usage is TRBJ2-7; 11 bases are a match to TRBD1. The CDR3 totals 14 residues. From germline, CDR1 is SGHVS and CDR2 FNYEAQ. With 5 bases clipped from V and 5 bases from J, the junction kept 5 bases outside the gene matches.

This clone was observed once. The chain uses TRBV19 and TRBJ2-7; TRBD1 aligns across 10 bases. The germline V gene encodes CDR1 LNHDA and CDR2 SQIVND (reference sequence). The CDR3 runs to 15 residues. With 2 bases clipped from V and 5 bases from J, the junction kept 6 bases outside the gene matches. The DNA for the CDR3 is TGTGCCAGTAGTATAACCGGGACAGGGGACGACGAGCAGTACTTC. It specifies CASSITGTGDDEQYF.